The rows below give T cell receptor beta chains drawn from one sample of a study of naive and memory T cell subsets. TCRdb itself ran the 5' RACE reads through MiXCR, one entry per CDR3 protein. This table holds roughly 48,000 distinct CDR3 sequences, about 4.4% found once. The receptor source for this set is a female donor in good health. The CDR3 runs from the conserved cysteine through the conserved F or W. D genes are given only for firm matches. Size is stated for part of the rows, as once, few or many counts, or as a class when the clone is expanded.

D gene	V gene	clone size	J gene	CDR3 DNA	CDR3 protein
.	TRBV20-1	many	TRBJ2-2	TGCAGTGCACCGGGACCCTCGAACACCGGGGAGCTGTTTTTT	CSAPGPSNTGELFF
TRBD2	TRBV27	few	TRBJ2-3	TGTGCCAGCAGCCGGGGACTATTGGGCACAGATACGCAGTATTTT	CASSRGLLGTDTQYF
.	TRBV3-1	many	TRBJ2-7	TGTGCCAGCAGCCACCGGGACAAAACCTACGAGCAGTACTTC	CASSHRDKTYEQYF
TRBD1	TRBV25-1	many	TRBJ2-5	TGTGCCAGCAGTGGCGGACAGGGGAGGGTAGAGACCCAGTACTTC	CASSGGQGRVETQYF
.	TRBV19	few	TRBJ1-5	TGTGCCGCGGGATTCGATCAGCCCCAGCATTTT	CAAGFDQPQHF
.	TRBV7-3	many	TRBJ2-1	TGTGCCAGCAGCTTAAGTATAGGGGTCAATGAGCAGTTCTTC	CASSLSIGVNEQFF
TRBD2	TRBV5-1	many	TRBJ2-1	TGCGCCAGCAGCTTGCTAGCGGGAGCGGCCTACAATGAGCAGTTCTTC	CASSLLAGAAYNEQFF
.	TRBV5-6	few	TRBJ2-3	TGTGCCAGCAGCTTGGTTAGCGACGCAGATACGCAGTATTTT	CASSLVSDADTQYF
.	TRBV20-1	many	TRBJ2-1	TGCAGTGCTCCGGGACGCGCCTACAATGAGCAGTTCTTC	CSAPGRAYNEQFF
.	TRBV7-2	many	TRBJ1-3	TGTGCCAGCAGCTTAGAAGCGGTAGCCCTCGGAAACACCATATATTTT	CASSLEAVALGNTIYF
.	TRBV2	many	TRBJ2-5	TGTGCCAGCAGTGAGGAGGTGGGCGGAAAAGAGACCCAGTACTTC	CASSEEVGGKETQYF
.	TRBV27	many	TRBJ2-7	TGTGCCAGCAGTTTAATCAGGTCCTACGAGCAGTACTTC	CASSLIRSYEQYF
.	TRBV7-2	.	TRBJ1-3	TGTGCCAGCAGCTTATTTGGGGAGGCTGGAAACACCATATATTTT	CASSLFGEAGNTIYF
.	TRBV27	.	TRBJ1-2	TGTGCCAGCTCATACATCGCCGACGTAAACTATGGCTACACCTTC	CASSYIADVNYGYTF
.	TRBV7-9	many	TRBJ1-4	TGTGCCAGCAGCTTAGGTTGGGGGACGGATTATGAAAAACTGTTTTTT	CASSLGWGTDYEKLFF
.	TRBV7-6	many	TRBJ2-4	TGTGCCAGCAGCTTAGTCGCGGGAGCCAAAAACATTCAGTACTTC	CASSLVAGAKNIQYF
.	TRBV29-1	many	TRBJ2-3	TGCAGCGTCACGGAGGGCACAGATACGCAGTATTTT	CSVTEGTDTQYF
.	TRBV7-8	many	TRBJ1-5	TGTGCCAGCAGCTTAGTGAGGGGTGTGGAGCGGAATCAGCCCCAGCATTTT	CASSLVRGVERNQPQHF
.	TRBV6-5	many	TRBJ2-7	TGTGCCAGCAGTTACACCAGGGGCTACGAGCAGTACTTC	CASSYTRGYEQYF